This T cell receptor (beta chain) was sequenced during a study of blood T cell repertoires in COVID-19. Study context: Whether acute or convalescent, the COVID-19 samples came from the United States, Italy and Spain. PBMCs, B-cell-depleted T cells, or T cells were the source of the cDNA or gDNA that made up the material.

V lost 3 bases and J 6 bases, leaving 7 bases between the germline ends. The CDR3 extends over 12 amino acids. The germline V gene encodes CDR1 MNHEY and CDR2 SVGEGT. Original analysis: Researchers report that nucleated cell counts were estimated from reference gene primer amplification. TCRdb's copy holds only in-frame clones and misses some; the assay was immunoSEQ multiplex PCR. V, J and clone size are those of that table, while D and trimming were read from the DNA. The table includes roughly 97,000 clones, around 84% detected once. The rearrangement links TRBV6-2 or TRBV6-3 to TRBJ2-3, with unresolved D. The material sequenced was peripheral blood. The sequence derives from a man aged 60-69 years with acute or convalescent COVID-19. Here the CDR3 DNA reads TGTGCCAGCAGTTATGGGCAGGATACGCAGTATTTT. Translating gives CASSYGQDTQYF.